These 3 T cell receptor beta chains were all obtained from the same sample, sequenced in a study. TCRdb re-analysed the reads in MiXCR, keeping a single row per CDR3 protein. The sample lists about 16,000 distinct CDR3 sequences, around 32% occurring once. The sample was blood. Receptors originate from a human donor.

Regarding this clonotype: A junction end diverges from the germline sequence, so it may reflect a read error. The chain recombines TRBV4-3 with TRBJ2-1, with unresolved D. The germline CDR1 and CDR2 sequences are LGHNA and YSLEER. The CDR3 covers 15 residues. As DNA, the CDR3 is TGCGCCAGCAGCCACCGCGTCATGACATACAATCAGCAGTTCTTC. Its translation: CASSHRVMTYNQQFF.

This clonotype showed up just a few times. This may stem from a read error, because a much larger clone lies one nucleotide away. The chain uses TRBV29-1 and TRBJ2-7, with D hard to call. The CDR3 is 12 residues long. The germline V gene encodes CDR1 SQVTM and CDR2 ANQGSEA. CDR3 sequence: CSGENSRNEQYF. In nucleotides, the CDR3 is TGCAGTGGGGAAAACAGTCGCAATGAGCAGTACTTC.

This clonotype was picked up many times. A read error may account for a junction end that differs from germline. The V gene is TRBV30, the J gene TRBJ2-7; D unresolved. CDR3 size: 11 residues. Germline V gives CDR1 GTSNPN, CDR2 SVGIG (reference sequence). The CDR3 here is CAWSGATGRRF. For the CDR3, the DNA is TGTGCCTGGAGTGGCGCTACTGGACGCCGCTTC.